This T cell receptor (beta chain) was sequenced during a study of blood T cell repertoires in COVID-19. V lost 0 bases and J 3 bases, leaving 8 bases between the germline ends. CDR1 and CDR2 from the germline V gene are MNHEY and SVGAGI. The length of the CDR3 is 14 residues. Profiling relied on immunoSEQ multiplex PCR, and the TCRdb table lists in-frame clones only, not all of them. This table holds 55,000 to 75,000 clones, under 90% found once. V gene TRBV6-5 combines with J gene TRBJ1-1, with TRBD1 as a possible D gene (6 bases). The sequence derives from a man aged 55 to 69 with acute or convalescent COVID-19. Material: peripheral blood. CDR3 region: CASSYSTGYTEAFF. The CDR3 DNA reads TGTGCCAGCAGTTACTCGACAGGATACACTGAAGCTTTCTTT.